This T cell receptor beta chain was identified during a study of somatic mutations in cytotoxic T cells in rheumatoid arthritis. Overall study findings and caveats: CD8+ clonality rose with age in rheumatoid arthritis patients, not healthy controls.

In the case of this clone: What it recognizes is unknown.

Positive selection using magnetic beads isolated the CD4+ and CD8+ cells (purity was checked by flow cytometry). Trimming removed 5 bases at V and 5 bases at J, with 10 bases between. The germline CDR1 and CDR2 sequences are SEHNR and FQNEAQ (reference sequence). The CDR3 is 12 amino acids. Sequencing was performed with immunoSEQ multiplex PCR; in TCRdb, only in-frame clones are kept and a portion is missing. The repertoire holds just over 6,500 clones, with around 72% as singletons. J is TRBJ2-7 and V is TRBV7-9; a weak D match, TRBD2 (6 bases). Sequenced material: CD8+ T cells sorted from blood. The clonotype originates from a woman aged 60-75 years in good health. The CDR3, as DNA: TGTGCCAGCAGCCCCCGCGGGGACGAGCAGTACTTC. It is translated as CASSPRGDEQYF.